The next 23 T cell receptor beta chains were all read from a single sample in a study of Ad26.COV2.S vaccination and SARS-CoV-2 variants. Treatment denoted: some 19 received Ad26.COV2.S at low or high dose, single or two shots; about five received placebo; per-sample allocation not given. Sampling took place 63 days after the first vaccine or placebo injection. This table comes from immunoSEQ multiplex PCR, and its TCRdb copy is limited to in-frame clones, with some not included. The sample consists of around 450,000 clones, approximately 89% of them appearing once. The sample was peripheral blood, taken in a trial of Ad26.COV2.S vaccine versus placebo. All receptors come from a person between 18 and 60 years old who received the Ad26.COV2.S COVID-19 vaccine or a placebo.

The genes are TRBV30 and TRBJ1-3, with no clear D. The CDR3 sequence is 14 residues long. Germline V lookup: CDR1 GTSNPN, CDR2 SVGIG (reference sequence). Between the trimmed V and J ends, which lost 4 bases and 1 base, there was a span of 11 bases. DNA of the CDR3: TGTGCCTGGACCCCCGGTGGATCTGGAAACACCATATATTTT. The encoded protein is CAWTPGGSGNTIYF.

The V gene is TRBV11-3, the J gene TRBJ2-7, with 7 bases aligning to TRBD2. The CDR3 has 15 amino acids. The V gene end was trimmed by 5 bases and the J gene end by 6 bases; junction bases not matched to a gene: 13. Per the germline V gene, CDR1 is SGHNT and CDR2 is YENEEA. CDR3 residues: CASSESGGGTGEQYF. The CDR3, as DNA: TGTGCCAGCAGCGAGAGCGGCGGGGGAACTGGCGAGCAGTACTTC.

Only one count was recorded for this clone. The chain's CDR3 is CASSYDPGLYTEAFF. DNA of the CDR3: TGTGCCAGCAGCTACGACCCAGGGTTGTACACTGAAGCTTTCTTT. The chain uses TRBV7-3 and TRBJ1-1; D is perhaps TRBD1 (5 bases). The germline gives CDR1 SGHTA, CDR2 FQGTGA. Trimming stripped 4 bases from V and 3 bases from J, with 15 bases between. The CDR3 sequence is 15 residues long. Full variable domain (missing parts from reference TRBV7-3 and TRBJ1-1): GAGVSQTPSNKVTEKGKYVELRCDPISGHTALYWYRQSLGQGPEFLIYFQGTGAADDSGLPNDRFFAVRPEGSVSTLKIQRTERGDSAVYLCASSYDPGLYTEAFFGQGTRLTVV.

This chain uses TRBV5-5 with TRBJ1-5; D is perhaps TRBD1 (5 bases). The CDR3 contains 14 residues. Germline CDR1 is SGHKS and CDR2 is YYEKEE (reference sequence). Trimming shortened V by 0 bases and J by 7 bases, and 11 bases separated the two germline ends. The CDR3 sequence is CASSLGEGRQPQHF. The CDR3 DNA reads TGTGCCAGCAGCTTGGGGGAGGGGAGGCAGCCCCAGCATTTT.

This sequence joins TRBV2 and TRBJ2-2, with D possibly being TRBD1 or TRBD2 (5 bases each). V was cut by 7 bases and J by 3 bases, with 9 bases left in between. Germline CDR1 is SNHLY and CDR2 is FYNNEI. This CDR3 is 13 amino acids long. The CDR3 nucleotides are TGTGCCAGCATCCTGGGGGACACCGGGGAGCTGTTTTTT. Translating it yields CASILGDTGELFF. The entire variable domain, with the rest obtained from reference TRBV2 and TRBJ2-2, is as follows: EPEVTQTPSHQVTQMGQEVILRCVPISNHLYFYWYRQILGQKVEFLVSFYNNEISEKSEIFDDQFSVERPDGSNFTLKIRSTKLEDSAMYFCASILGDTGELFFGEGSRLTVL.

This clone was observed a single time. The chain couples TRBV7-8 to TRBJ1-4; tentatively, D is TRBD1 (5 bases). This CDR3 has 14 amino acids. V was pared by 7 bases and J by 6 bases, with 15 bases between. Germline V CDR1 and CDR2: SGHVS, FQNEAQ. CDR3 bases: TGTGCCAGCACTCCCGTCGGGGGTTATGAAAAACTGTTTTTT. Its translation: CASTPVGGYEKLFF.

This clone has just one count. This chain connects TRBV27 to TRBJ1-5; D possibly corresponds to TRBD1 (6 bases). The germline gives CDR1 MNHEY, CDR2 SMNVEV (reference sequence). V was cut by 3 bases and J by 0 bases, with 9 bases left in between. The CDR3 is made up of 15 amino acids. CDR3 amino acids: CASSFGGGSNQPQHF. For the CDR3, the DNA is TGTGCCAGCAGTTTTGGAGGGGGTAGCAATCAGCCCCAGCATTTT.

The rearrangement joins TRBV4-3 to TRBJ1-5; D remains unclear. V lost 0 bases, J lost 0 bases, and 9 bases lay in between. From germline, CDR1 is LGHNA and CDR2 YSLEER. This CDR3 has 16 amino acids. The CDR3 region has the DNA TGCGCCAGCAGCCAAGATGTAGGGAATAGCAATCAGCCCCAGCATTTT. Translating it yields CASSQDVGNSNQPQHF.

This clone was observed a single time. This chain links TRBV13 with TRBJ2-3; perhaps TRBD2 as D (5 bases). V was shortened by 1 base and J by 4 bases, with 15 bases between the two germline ends. There are 16 residues in the CDR3. Looked up from germline, CDR1 is PRHDT and CDR2 is FYEKMQ (reference sequence). CDR3 DNA sequence: TGTGCCAGCAGCTTAGAAGGGAGCTTGGTAGCAGATACGCAGTATTTT. Translation gives CASSLEGSLVADTQYF.

This rearrangement joins TRBV30 to TRBJ2-7; 11 bases are shared with TRBD2. CDR1 is GTSNPN and CDR2 is SVGIG in the germline V gene (reference sequence). The CDR3 sequence is 13 residues long. The V gene end was trimmed by 3 bases and the J gene end by 4 bases; junction bases not matched to a gene: 2. CDR3 bases: TGTGCCTGGAGATCTAGCGGGGGGTACGAGCAGTACTTC. It translates to CAWRSSGGYEQYF.

The chain employs TRBV11-3 and TRBJ1-1; 9 nucleotides match TRBD1. The J segment lost 0 bases and the V segment lost 5 bases, leaving 4 bases of the junction unmatched. Germline-derived CDR1 and CDR2 are SGHNT and YENEEA. The CDR3 contains 15 residues. CDR3 in amino acids: CASSTGQGMNTEAFF. The CDR3 DNA is TGTGCCAGCAGCACAGGACAGGGGATGAACACTGAAGCTTTCTTT.

This rearrangement joins TRBV18 to TRBJ2-2; no definite D call. CDR1 KGHSH and CDR2 LQKENI come from the germline V gene. This CDR3 spans 17 amino acids. V dropped 2 bases and J dropped 0 bases, with 13 bases sitting between them. CDR3 DNA sequence: TGTGCCAGCTCACCAATCTCAGTAATCACGAACACCGGGGAGCTGTTTTTT. It is translated as CASSPISVITNTGELFF.

J is TRBJ2-3 and V is TRBV5-1; a possible D gene is TRBD1 (5 bases). Germline loops: CDR1 SGHRS, CDR2 YFSETQ. V was cut by 0 bases and J by 6 bases, with 17 bases left in between. This CDR3 has 16 residues. CDR3 coding DNA: TGCGCCAGCAGCTTGGGTCACAGGCCCGATCTGGATACGCAGTATTTT. Translated: CASSLGHRPDLDTQYF.

The chain combines TRBV19 with TRBJ2-4, with 7 positions matching TRBD2. Germline trimming cut 7 bases from V and 0 bases from J; bases unmatched to any gene: 3. This CDR3 is built from 14 residues. CDR1 is LNHDA, CDR2 SQIVND, per germline (reference sequence). The CDR3 bases are TGTGCCAGTATGGGGGGGGTAGCCAAAAACATTCAGTACTTC. Amino acids: CASMGGVAKNIQYF. Using reference TRBV19 and TRBJ2-4 for the parts outside the CDR3, the full variable domain is DGGITQSPKYLFRKEGQNVTLSCEQNLNHDAMYWYRQDPGQGLRLIYYSQIVNDFQKGDIAEGYSVSREKKESFPLTVTSAQKNPTAFYLCASMGGVAKNIQYFGAGTRLSVL.

This clone was seen only a few times. The DNA of the CDR3 is TGTGCCACCAGTGAGACAGAAGGGTATGGCTACACCTTC. Translating it yields CATSETEGYGYTF. This chain uses TRBV24-1 with TRBJ1-2; D might be TRBD1 (5 bases). This CDR3 region has 13 residues. Between the trimmed V and J ends, which lost 4 bases and 5 bases, there was a span of 10 bases. Germline V CDR1 and CDR2: KGHDR, SFDVKD.

This chain uses TRBV6-5 with TRBJ1-1; D perhaps matches TRBD1 (5 bases). CDR1 is MNHEY, CDR2 SVGAGI, per germline. The CDR3 has 15 residues. Trimming cost V 0 bases and J 2 bases, with 10 bases left between them. CDR3: CASSYSGGTNTEAFF. For the CDR3, the DNA is TGTGCCAGCAGTTACTCGGGAGGGACCAACACTGAAGCTTTCTTT.

The rearrangement joins TRBV14 to TRBJ2-3, with TRBD2 as a possible D gene (5 bases). Germline CDR1 reads SGHDN; CDR2 reads FVKESK. The CDR3 sequence is 13 residues long. Trimming took off 3 bases at V and 10 bases at J, with 14 bases between the two ends. The CDR3 coding sequence is TGTGCCAGCAGCCATTTGACGCCCGGGGCGCAGTATTTT. This translates into CASSHLTPGAQYF. Using reference TRBV14 and TRBJ2-3 for the parts outside the CDR3, the full variable domain is EAGVTQFPSHSVIEKGQTVTLRCDPISGHDNLYWYRRVMGKEIKFLLHFVKESKQDESGMPNNRFLAERTGGTYSTLKVQPAELEDSGVYFCASSHLTPGAQYFGPGTRLTVL.

V is TRBV29-1 and J is TRBJ1-5; D uncertain. This CDR3 is 12 amino acids long. The germline CDR1 and CDR2 sequences are SQVTM and ANQGSEA. The V gene lost 7 bases and the J gene lost 7 bases, with 14 bases spanning the gap. CDR3 DNA: TGCAGCGATAGGACGACTAGCCAGCCCCAGCATTTT. As protein: CSDRTTSQPQHF.

The chain is built from TRBV19 and TRBJ2-5; D call uncertain. Germline-derived CDR1 and CDR2 are LNHDA and SQIVND (reference sequence). The length of the CDR3 is 13 residues. With 2 bases removed from V and 4 bases from J, the gap between germline ends came to 8 bases. The CDR3 DNA is TGTGCCAGTAGTATACGGTGGGGAGAGACCCAGTACTTC. It is translated as CASSIRWGETQYF.

This chain joins TRBV6-5 and TRBJ1-5; the D gene is possibly TRBD1 (6 bases). CDR3 length: 13 residues. V lost 5 bases and J lost 15, with 20 bases in between. Germline V CDR1 and CDR2: MNHEY, SVGAGI. The CDR3 region is CASSRHRDTPSHF. The DNA of the CDR3 is TGTGCCAGCAGTCGGCATCGGGACACCCCGTCGCATTTT.

This chain connects TRBV6-1 to TRBJ2-2, with a weak D call TRBD2 (7 bases). The CDR3 loop spans 17 amino acids. The germline CDR1 and CDR2 sequences are MNHNS and SASEGT. V dropped 0 bases and J dropped 4 bases, with 15 bases sitting between them. The CDR3 spells CASSEALGGGGTGELFF. Here the CDR3 DNA reads TGTGCCAGCAGTGAAGCGCTTGGGGGGGGCGGCACCGGGGAGCTGTTTTTT.

The chain combines TRBV20-1 with TRBJ1-1; a weak D match, TRBD1 (6 bases). Germline lookup yields CDR1 DFQATT and CDR2 SNEGSKA (reference sequence). V lost 4 bases and J lost 6, with 12 bases in between. The CDR3 has 12 residues. DNA for the CDR3: TGCAGTGCTAATGACAGGCCGCCTGAAGCTTTCTTT. Residues: CSANDRPPEAFF.

The J gene is TRBJ2-1, the V gene TRBV19, with 8 positions matching TRBD2. Germline values: CDR1 LNHDA, CDR2 SQIVND (reference sequence). CDR3 length: 15 amino acids. Trimming at V came to 5 bases and at J to 8 bases, leaving 11 bases not matched to a gene. The CDR3 region has the DNA TGTGCCAGTAGTGATGGGACTAGAATAAACTATGAGCAGTTCTTC. This translates into CASSDGTRINYEQFF. Supplemented by reference TRBV19 and TRBJ2-1, the full variable domain reads DGGITQSPKYLFRKEGQNVTLSCEQNLNHDAMYWYRQDPGQGLRLIYYSQIVNDFQKGDIAEGYSVSREKKESFPLTVTSAQKNPTAFYLCASSDGTRINYEQFFGPGTRLTVL.